The T cell receptor beta chain described here comes from a study of monozygotic twins with inflammatory bowel disease. Findings and limits, study-wide: TCRbeta diversity (inverse Simpson) was lower in IBD patients than in healthy co-twins. No discrimination was achieved between different T cell subtypes. Among IBD patients, fewer clonotypes were shared with others than among healthy twins, especially with disease activity.

After re-calling the 5' RACE reads, TCRdb lists one entry per CDR3 protein, DNA absent. Recorded for this sample: about 450,000 distinct CDR3 sequences. This CDR3 has 13 residues. CDR1 and CDR2 from the germline V gene are SGHRS and YFSETQ. For this clonotype: Its target is unknown.

Sample: blood. The sequence was obtained from a human donor with ulcerative colitis or Crohn's disease, or a healthy co-twin of an affected twin (not recorded which). The gene calls are TRBV5-1 and TRBJ2-1; TCRdb's D call, TRBD2, is unchecked because there is no DNA. The CDR3 protein is CACRLAGLGEQFF.